The 20 T cell receptor beta chains in this list originate from one sample, sequenced in a study of T cell changes during pregnancy in multiple sclerosis. Sequenced by immunoSEQ multiplex PCR; TCRdb stores in-frame clones only, minus some. The sample includes 35,000 to 55,000 clones, around 92% seen only once; the top ten take around 0.52%. This specimen consisted of CD4+ T cells from peripheral blood mononuclear cells, obtained in the third trimester of pregnancy. Receptors were obtained from a female donor with multiple sclerosis, enrolled in a pregnancy study.

Comment on this clone: A junction boundary mismatches the germline segment, possibly from a read error. The V and J genes are TRBV7-7 and TRBJ2-5, with 9 bases identical to TRBD2. Germline-derived CDR1 and CDR2 are SSHAT and FNYEAQ (reference sequence). The CDR3 has 16 amino acids. This CDR3 reads CASSLDGGRAGETQYF. The CDR3 DNA is TGTGCTAGCAGCTTAGATGGCGGGAGGGCCGGAGAGACCCAGTACTTC.

The rearrangement uses TRBV7-2 and TRBJ2-5; 11 nucleotides agree with TRBD1. This CDR3 is built from 14 residues. V gave up 9 bases and J gave up 1 base; unmatched junction bases: 4. In germline, CDR1 is SGHTA, CDR2 FQGNSA. The CDR3 DNA sequence: TGTGCCAGTGGAGGGACAGGGGGCCAAGAGACCCAGTACTTC. Translated, it gives CASGGTGGQETQYF.

The V call is TRBV19, the J call TRBJ1-2; 7 positions agree with TRBD1. Germline CDR1 is LNHDA and CDR2 is SQIVND (reference sequence). The CDR3 spans 16 residues. Trimming cost V 5 bases and J 5 bases; bases outside gene matches: 14. The CDR3 bases are TGTGCCAGTAGTCCGAGAGACAGGGTCGGGCCATATGGCTACACCTTC. Protein product: CASSPRDRVGPYGYTF.

This chain links TRBV15 with TRBJ2-5; TRBD2 aligns across 7 bases. This CDR3 spans 14 amino acids. Germline V gives CDR1 LNHNV, CDR2 YYDKDF (reference sequence). After removal of 8 bases from V and 5 bases from J, the junction contained 11 bases not matched to a gene. The CDR3 protein is CATSFREGGETQYF. In DNA, the CDR3 is TGTGCCACCTCCTTCAGGGAGGGTGGGGAGACCCAGTACTTC. The entire variable domain, with the rest obtained from reference TRBV15 and TRBJ2-5, is as follows: DAMVIQNPRYQVTQFGKPVTLSCSQTLNHNVMYWYQQKSSQAPKLLFHYYDKDFNNEADTPDNFQSRRPNTSFCFLDIRSPGLGDTAMYLCATSFREGGETQYFGPGTRLLVL.

The chain is built from TRBV28 and TRBJ2-7; TRBD2 aligns across 9 bases. The CDR3 has 16 amino acids. V lost 3 bases, J lost 1 base, and 7 bases stayed unmatched. Germline assignment: CDR1 MDHEN and CDR2 SYDVKM. DNA for the CDR3: TGTGCCAGCAGTTTTCCCCTAGCGGGACAATCCTACGAGCAGTACTTC. It yields the protein CASSFPLAGQSYEQYF.

The gene calls are TRBV15 and TRBJ2-7, with 8 bases matching TRBD1. V was clipped by 5 bases and J by 3 bases; unmatched bases: 3. The CDR3 contains 13 residues. Germline lookup yields CDR1 LNHNV and CDR2 YYDKDF (reference sequence). The CDR3 nucleotides read TGTGCCACCAGCCGCGACAGGGGCTACGAGCAGTACTTC. Translation gives CATSRDRGYEQYF.

This clone was observed once. The chain combines TRBV11-2 with TRBJ2-2; possibly TRBD2 for D (6 bases). The CDR3 sequence is 14 residues long. Deletions cut 5 bases from V and 7 bases from J, with 14 bases between. The germline V gene encodes CDR1 SGHAT and CDR2 FQNNGV. As DNA, the CDR3 is TGTGCCAGCAGCCCCGGGACTTTCATCGGGGAGCTGTTTTTT. Translation: CASSPGTFIGELFF. The complete variable domain, with remaining parts taken from reference TRBV11-2 and TRBJ2-2, reads EAGVAQSPRYKIIEKRQSVAFWCNPISGHATLYWYQQILGQGPKLLIQFQNNGVVDDSQLPKDRFSAERLKGVDSTLKIQPAKLEDSAVYLCASSPGTFIGELFFGEGSRLTVL.

This rearrangement joins TRBV25-1 to TRBJ2-1; 10 bases map to TRBD1. The CDR3 covers 15 residues. Germline loops: CDR1 MGHDK, CDR2 SYGVNS. Germline trimming cut 6 bases from V and 1 base from J; bases unmatched to any gene: 3. The CDR3 loop is CASSSGQGSYNEQFF. In nucleotides, the CDR3 is TGTGCCAGCAGCTCGGGACAGGGGTCCTACAATGAGCAGTTCTTC.

The genes are TRBV19 and TRBJ2-7; a possible D gene is TRBD1 (5 bases). Deletions cut 3 bases from V and 5 bases from J, with 11 bases between. This CDR3 spans 13 amino acids. Germline assignment: CDR1 LNHDA and CDR2 SQIVND (reference sequence). The CDR3 sequence: CASSIAGLHEQYF. The DNA for the CDR3 is TGTGCCAGTAGTATTGCAGGGTTGCACGAGCAGTACTTC. The whole variable domain, filled in from reference TRBV19 and TRBJ2-7, reads DGGITQSPKYLFRKEGQNVTLSCEQNLNHDAMYWYRQDPGQGLRLIYYSQIVNDFQKGDIAEGYSVSREKKESFPLTVTSAQKNPTAFYLCASSIAGLHEQYFGPGTRLTVT.

This sequence joins TRBV23-1 and TRBJ1-5; D gene ambiguous. TRBV23-1 is marked as an open reading frame, function uncertain. Trimming stripped 0 bases from V and 6 bases from J, with 12 bases between. The CDR3 is made up of 15 amino acids. CDR3 protein: CASSQSERVPQPQHF. CDR3 nucleotide sequence: TGCGCCAGCAGTCAATCGGAGCGGGTCCCTCAGCCCCAGCATTTT.

This chain connects TRBV2 to TRBJ1-5; TRBD1 agrees at 8 bases. Germline loops: CDR1 SNHLY, CDR2 FYNNEI. With 8 bases clipped from V and 2 bases from J, the junction kept 11 bases outside the gene matches. This CDR3 comprises 16 residues. CDR3 nucleotide sequence: TGTGCCAGCCCGTGTACAGGGGGGAGAGGCAATCAGCCCCAGCATTTT. Encoded protein: CASPCTGGRGNQPQHF.

The chain combines TRBV7-6 with TRBJ2-1; 8 positions match TRBD2. This CDR3 comprises 16 residues. CDR1 is SGHVS, CDR2 FNYEAQ, per germline. J was trimmed by 0 bases and V by 4 bases; bases with no gene match: 5. CDR3 DNA sequence: TGTGCCAGCAGCTCTAGCGGGCCTAGCTCCTACAATGAGCAGTTCTTC. It yields the protein CASSSSGPSSYNEQFF.

V gene TRBV4-2 combines with J gene TRBJ2-5, with 16 bases identical to TRBD2. The CDR3 sequence is 16 residues long. Germline CDR1 LGHNA, CDR2 YNFKEQ. The V and J ends lost 4 bases and 3 bases, in that order; junction bases with no gene match: 2. The CDR3, as DNA: TGTGCCAGCAGCCTCGGGACTAGCGGGAGGGAAGAGACCCAGTACTTC. It yields the protein CASSLGTSGREETQYF.

This clone was seen a single time. V usage is TRBV7-9 and J usage is TRBJ1-3; maybe TRBD1 (5 bases). CDR3 length equals 15 residues. Per germline, CDR1 SEHNR and CDR2 FQNEAQ (reference sequence). Trimming took 5 bases from V and 0 from J, leaving 11 bases between them. This chain's CDR3 is CASSLTGDSGNTIYF. The CDR3 DNA sequence: TGTGCCAGCAGCCTTACAGGTGACTCTGGAAACACCATATATTTT.

In this sample, this clone turned up once. The rearrangement uses TRBV6-6 and TRBJ2-2; D is unclear. Germline-derived CDR1 and CDR2 are MNHNY and SVGAGI (reference sequence). Trimming removed 6 bases at V and 4 bases at J, with 6 bases between. This CDR3 is 12 amino acids long. CDR3 coding DNA: TGTGCCAGCAGCAATCCCACCGGGGAGCTGTTTTTT. It encodes CASSNPTGELFF.

This CDR3 reads CASSSLATGETEAFF. CDR3 bases: TGTGCCAGCAGCTCTCTAGCTACAGGGGAAACTGAAGCTTTCTTT. The chain links TRBV7-9 to TRBJ1-1, with TRBD1 matching over 7 bases. Germline CDR1 SEHNR, CDR2 FQNEAQ (reference sequence). The CDR3 runs to 15 residues. V lost 4 bases, J lost 5 bases, and 10 bases stayed unmatched.

This clone appeared a single time. The chain has TRBV4-2 and TRBJ2-1, with 8 bases matching TRBD2. After removal of 1 base from V and 7 bases from J, the junction contained 12 bases not matched to a gene. Germline V gene lookup returns CDR1 LGHNA and CDR2 YNFKEQ. The CDR3 extends over 17 amino acids. The DNA for the CDR3 is TGTGCCAGCAGCCAAGTTCACGGGGGGGAGGGCCAGAATGAGCAGTTCTTC. This encodes CASSQVHGGEGQNEQFF.

The chain carries TRBV30 and TRBJ2-2; 7 positions match TRBD2. V lost 0 bases to trimming and J lost 6 bases; unmatched junction nucleotides: 7. Germline V CDR1 and CDR2: GTSNPN, SVGIG (reference sequence). The CDR3 has 15 residues. The CDR3 DNA follows: TGTGCCTGGAGTGTACGGGGAGGGCCTTCCGGGGAGCTGTTTTTT. Translation: CAWSVRGGPSGELFF.

The table lists this clone with a count of one. The chain carries TRBV28 and TRBJ2-3; 7 bases are shared with TRBD2. V shed 2 bases and J 1 base; nucleotides not matched to a gene: 6. CDR1 and CDR2 from the germline V gene are MDHEN and SYDVKM. This CDR3 has 16 amino acids. DNA for the CDR3: TGTGCCAGCAGTTTAACGTTAGCGGGTGGCACAGATACGCAGTATTTT. Amino acid sequence: CASSLTLAGGTDTQYF.

The chain couples TRBV5-5 to TRBJ2-6; 12 nucleotides match TRBD1. The junction had 10 bases not matched to a gene; V was cut back by 5 bases and J by 13 bases. CDR3 length: 15 amino acids. Per germline, CDR1 SGHKS and CDR2 YYEKEE (reference sequence). The CDR3 nucleotides are TGTGCCAGCAGTTCGCCGGGACAGGGGGCTCGGGTCCTGACTTTC. Protein product: CASSSPGQGARVLTF.